Only one count was recorded for the clone carrying this T cell receptor (beta chain). The sample is drawn from a study of technical replicates of blood from a handful of donors. Germline V gene sequence: CDR1 SGHRS, CDR2 YFSETQ. The CDR3 sequence is 17 residues long. V lost 4 bases and J 5 bases, leaving 24 bases between the germline ends. Produced via immunoSEQ multiplex PCR; TCRdb's table is partial and in-frame only. Among about 89,000 clones, around 94% were seen once, and the ten largest hold more than 0.2%. The chain couples TRBV5-1 to TRBJ2-5, with D tentatively TRBD2 (5 bases). This TCR was recovered from a human donor in good health. Sequencing was carried out using T cells isolated from PBMCs. Written as DNA, the CDR3 is TGCGCCAGCAGCGCTAGCTGGGTTATAGCGTTTTCTGAGACCCAGTACTTC. This translates into CASSASWVIAFSETQYF.